The source of this T cell receptor (beta chain) is a study of PD-L1 blockade in urothelial cancer. This CDR3 region has 14 residues. CDR1 is SNHLY, CDR2 FYNNEI, per germline. V lost 9 bases and J lost 7; bases outside the gene matches: 14. Time point reported: peripheral blood 6 weeks after treatment start. TCRdb's copy holds only in-frame clones and misses some; the assay was immunoSEQ multiplex PCR. This table holds some 40,000 clones, roughly 89% found once. This rearrangement joins TRBV2 to TRBJ2-7; 8 bases match TRBD2. This specimen consisted of PBMCs, obtained around atezolizumab (anti-PD-L1) treatment. This TCR was sampled from a man between 65 and 80 years old with urothelial cancer. DNA for the CDR3: TGTGCCAGTACTCCGACCGGGGGGGTCGGGGAGCAGTACTTC. This encodes CASTPTGGVGEQYF.